One and the same sample provided the 6 T cell receptor beta chains below, sequenced in a study of blood T cell repertoires in COVID-19 (dated by TCRdb to the early 2020s). The method was the immunoSEQ multiplex PCR assay. The table was pulled from immuneACCESS by TCRdb, which kept in-frame rearrangements only. Such tables lose some clones; where checked, under half of the loss comes from unresolved V genes, and the rest has no known cause. The sample table holds about 200,000 clones, of which less than 85% were seen once. Approximately 6.6% of the sample is taken by the ten largest. Sequenced: peripheral blood. These receptors were collected from a woman between 65 and 79 years old with acute or convalescent COVID-19.

The chain joins TRBV7-9 to TRBJ2-3; weak D call: TRBD1 (6 bases). V was clipped by 2 bases and J by 1 base, with 13 bases between them. Germline lookup yields CDR1 SEHNR and CDR2 FQNEAQ (reference sequence). This CDR3 contains 16 residues. The CDR3 DNA sequence: TGTGCCAGCAGCTTAATCCGGGACACCCGCACAGATACGCAGTATTTT. Protein: CASSLIRDTRTDTQYF. Filled out from reference TRBV7-9 and TRBJ2-3, the complete variable domain reads DTGVSQNPRHKITKRGQNVTFRCDPISEHNRLYWYRQTLGQGPEFLTYFQNEAQLEKSRLLSDRFSAERPKGSFSTLEIQRTEQGDSAMYLCASSLIRDTRTDTQYFGPGTRLTVL.

The rearrangement joins TRBV13 to TRBJ1-6; maybe TRBD1 (6 bases). Between the trimmed V and J ends, which lost 7 bases and 6 bases, there was a span of 16 bases. CDR3 length: 15 residues. Germline CDR1 PRHDT, CDR2 FYEKMQ (reference sequence). CDR3 coding DNA: TGTGCCAGCACGGGGGGCGGGAGGGGTAATTCACCCCTCCACTTT. This translates into CASTGGGRGNSPLHF.

The rearrangement links TRBV21-1 to TRBJ2-3; TRBD1 reflects the table's D call only, with no check against the DNA. TRBV21-1 is a recognized pseudogene. This CDR3 contains 16 residues. The CDR3 loop is CASSWGDRGVTDTQYF. CDR3 coding DNA: TGTGCCAGCAGCTGGGGGGACAGGGGGGTCACAGATACGCAGTATTTT.

The rearrangement joins TRBV19 to TRBJ2-3; weak D call: TRBD1 (5 bases). CDR1 and CDR2 (germline): LNHDA, SQIVND (reference sequence). V dropped 8 bases and J dropped 3 bases, with 18 bases sitting between them. The CDR3 runs to 15 residues. CDR3 coding DNA: TGTGCCAGTCGGGCAGGCCTAGGGGAAACAGATACGCAGTATTTT. Its translation is CASRAGLGETDTQYF.

V gene TRBV24-1 combines with J gene TRBJ2-7, with a weak D call TRBD1 (5 bases). The CDR3 has 15 amino acids. The germline gives CDR1 KGHDR, CDR2 SFDVKD. The V gene lost 2 bases and the J gene lost 2 bases, with 12 bases spanning the gap. For the CDR3, the DNA is TGTGCCACCAGTGATTCGCAGGGATCCCCCTACGAGCAGTACTTC. Translating gives CATSDSQGSPYEQYF.

This chain joins TRBV5-1 and TRBJ1-3; tentative D call: TRBD1 (5 bases). Germline CDR1 is SGHRS and CDR2 is YFSETQ. V shed 4 bases and J shed 0 bases, with 20 bases lying between them. The CDR3 spans 18 residues. The CDR3 spells CASSVEGRTFSSGNTIYF. CDR3 DNA sequence: TGCGCCAGCAGCGTAGAAGGACGGACATTCTCCTCTGGAAACACCATATATTTT.